This T cell receptor (beta chain) was obtained from a study of T cells after yellow fever vaccination. The sample holds many counts of this clonotype. 5'RACE template switching added a universal primer site and UMIs to TCR cDNA. One entry per CDR3 protein results from TCRdb running MiXCR on the 5' RACE reads. The sample lists approximately 300,000 distinct CDR3 sequences; 7.5% to 9% were seen once. Germline CDR1 and CDR2: LGHNA and YSLEER. The CDR3 length is 14 residues. V was clipped by 1 base and J by 4 bases, with 9 bases between them. Sequences were derived from PBMCs, sampled on the day of the first yellow fever vaccination. This chain uses TRBV4-3 with TRBJ2-3, with D uncertain. This TCR was sampled from a man in his late teens or twenties who received the YFV17D yellow fever vaccine. The CDR3 sequence is CASSQAPGPDTQYF. The CDR3 region has the DNA TGCGCCAGCAGCCAAGCCCCAGGCCCAGATACGCAGTATTTT.